This T cell receptor beta chain was sequenced during a study of T cells in Graves' hyperthyroidism and ophthalmopathy (dated by TCRdb to between 2019 and 2020). With respect to the entire study: To identify TCR V-J signatures that set the groups apart, the researchers used a discovery cohort of about a hundred patients, made up of 43 with Graves' ophthalmopathy and some 58 with stable Graves' hyperthyroidism. Prospective prediction of ophthalmopathy was tested in an independent validation cohort consisting of 18 to 20 hyperthyroidism patients and some 15 patients who later progressed to ophthalmopathy. The 80 to 100 discovery patients were randomly divided into training and test sets at a 7:3 ratio. Thyroid tissue and blood T-cell repertoires from more than 5 Graves' hyperthyroidism patients were also compared in the study. Following sampling, methimazole starting at 30 mg daily was given to hyperthyroidism patients, and high-dose intravenous methylprednisolone was given to ophthalmopathy patients. According to the paper, TCR Vbeta CDR3 sequencing was carried out on about 140 peripheral blood samples, which came from fewer than 50 ophthalmopathy, under 80 hyperthyroidism and 17 progressor patients.

Any patient with an uncontrolled infection, another autoimmune disease, pregnancy or lactation was excluded. Diagnoses were based on clinical symptoms, serum thyroxine and TRAb, thyroid ultrasound and orbital computed tomography. Total RNA was extracted using Trizol reagent, and RNA quality was assessed on an Agilent 2100 Bioanalyzer. The TCR beta CDR3 regions were amplified from the RNA transcripts. The first round of RT-PCR for the TCR CDR3 was performed with the HTBI primer set and the Qiagen OneStep RT-PCR kit. Libraries were constructed in a second round of multiplex PCR, after which size selection and purification were carried out. Paired-end sequencing of the libraries was performed with 100 bp reads on an Illumina HiSeq2000. In the original analysis: SOAPnuke was used to process the raw data, removing reads that contained adapters or uncalled bases, had a mean Phred below 15, or lacked an exact match to the constant primer or identifier. COPE v1.2.5 was used to merge high-quality paired reads, and clonotypes were defined as unique nucleotide sequences. Clonotypes were aligned to IMGT TRBV, TRBD and TRBJ reference segments using MiTCR v1.1. The analysis included only V-J combinations with a frequency above 0.0001, which together covered approximately 99% of the repertoires. A TCS score was defined as the ratio between F50 (clonal expansion) and ExV (chaos), using BLOSUM62-based TCRdist between CDR3 peptides within each V-J. Welch's t-statistics and random forest reduced just over 500 V-J features to about 13, which were used in a naive Bayes classifier (R e1071). The Morisita-Horn index was used to measure how similar the thyroid and blood repertoires were. TCRdb itself trimmed the public reads at Q25 with fastp, ran MiXCR and retained productive beta chains. Duplicate CDR3 protein sequences are folded into a single record with the most common DNA and genes. These V and J calls rely on TCRdb rather than the paper's analysis. This sample is represented by approximately 700,000 distinct CDR3 sequences; approximately 42% of them were singletons. The ten most abundant clones make up under 8% of the sample.

In its sample, this clonotype was seen once. It has no known antigen specificity. The junction departs from germline at one end; a sequencing error may be responsible. The CDR3 spans 17 residues, from the cysteine through the phenylalanine. The read is trimmed to its CDR3 DNA, 51 bases read in frame from base 1. CDR1 and CDR2, per the germline V gene (reference sequence), are LNHDA and SQIVND. Results the study describes overall, beyond this receptor: Sample size was not statistically predetermined, and blinding of investigators to group allocation was not performed. In cross-validation, a model built on a 13 V-J signature told ophthalmopathy apart from stable hyperthyroidism with 87.88% sensitivity and about 81% specificity, and in testing the same model reached 80%/75%. Most expanded thyroid clonotypes (frequency above 0.001) were also detected in blood, a finding suggesting that blood repertoires may reflect thyroid immune responses. In validation, progression to ophthalmopathy was predicted by the model with 70.59% sensitivity and 72.22% specificity, a median of roughly six months before onset.

Sample: peripheral blood or thyroid tissue (not recorded which). The sequence joins TRBV19 to TRBJ2-2, with a weak D call of TRBD2 (6 bases match). The clonotype was recovered from an adult man with Graves' disease, either hyperthyroidism or ophthalmopathy (not recorded which). The CDR3 has the sequence CASSMLVGARNTGGLFF. The nucleotide sequence reads as follows: TGTGCCAGTAGTATGCTGGTTGGGGCCAGGAACACCGGGGGGCTGTTTTTT.